Described below is a single TCR beta chain sequence and its context. Its antigen is not known. The sample originates from a study of cytomegalovirus exposure and HLA in healthy donors. Whole-study findings and limits: It was approximately 150 TCR beta chains that were listed as cytomegalovirus-associated.

CDR1 is SGHRS and CDR2 is YFSETQ in the germline V gene. V lost 2 bases and J 2 bases, leaving 17 bases between the germline ends. The CDR3 consists of 16 residues. Clones were sequenced by immunoSEQ multiplex PCR, and TCRdb holds only the in-frame ones, with some missing. Of approximately 140,000 clones listed, around 87% are singletons. The chain carries TRBV5-1 and TRBJ2-7; D unclear. The TCR comes from a man between 18 and 35 years old in good health and CMV-seropositive. The sample taken for sequencing was PBMCs. CDR3 in DNA: TGCGCCAGCAGCTTAACCAATTTAGGCGGAACCTACGAGCAGTACTTC. Its translation: CASSLTNLGGTYEQYF.